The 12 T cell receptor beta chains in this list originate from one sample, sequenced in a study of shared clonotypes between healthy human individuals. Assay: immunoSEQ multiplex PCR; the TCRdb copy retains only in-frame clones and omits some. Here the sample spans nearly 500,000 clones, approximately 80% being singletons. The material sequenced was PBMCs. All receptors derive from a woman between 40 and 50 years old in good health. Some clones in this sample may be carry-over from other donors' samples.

CDR3 loop: CASSSARSSYEQYF. The CDR3 bases are TGTGCCAGCAGCTCGGCCCGTAGCTCCTACGAGCAGTACTTC. The chain recombines TRBV7-2 with TRBJ2-7; D is unresolved. The CDR3 covers 14 residues. The germline V and J ends were trimmed by 4 bases and 0 bases, with 10 bases remaining between them. In germline, CDR1 is SGHTA, CDR2 FQGNSA.

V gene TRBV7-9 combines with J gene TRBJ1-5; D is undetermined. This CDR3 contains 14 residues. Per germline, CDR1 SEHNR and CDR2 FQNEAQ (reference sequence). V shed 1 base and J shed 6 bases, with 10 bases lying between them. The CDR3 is CASSLGGLGQPQHF. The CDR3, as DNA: TGTGCCAGCAGCTTAGGGGGTCTGGGTCAGCCCCAGCATTTT.

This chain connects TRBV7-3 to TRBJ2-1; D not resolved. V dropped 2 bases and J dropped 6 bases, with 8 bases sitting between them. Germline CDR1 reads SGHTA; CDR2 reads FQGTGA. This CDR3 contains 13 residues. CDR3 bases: TGTGCCAGCAGCTTATCGAGCCTCAATGAGCAGTTCTTC. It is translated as CASSLSSLNEQFF.

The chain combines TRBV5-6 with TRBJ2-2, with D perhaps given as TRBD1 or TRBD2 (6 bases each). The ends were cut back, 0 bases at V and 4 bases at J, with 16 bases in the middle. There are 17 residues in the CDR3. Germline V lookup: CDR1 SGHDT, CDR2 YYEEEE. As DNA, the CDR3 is TGTGCCAGCAGCTTGGTAGGGTCACAGGGAGGCACCGGGGAGCTGTTTTTT. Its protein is CASSLVGSQGGTGELFF.

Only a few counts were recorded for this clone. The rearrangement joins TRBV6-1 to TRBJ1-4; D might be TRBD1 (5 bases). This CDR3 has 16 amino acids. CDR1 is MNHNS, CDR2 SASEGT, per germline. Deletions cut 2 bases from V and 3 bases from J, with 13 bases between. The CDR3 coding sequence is TGTGCCAGCAGTGAAACATCTCGAGGGGCTAATGAAAAACTGTTTTTT. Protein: CASSETSRGANEKLFF.

CDR3 coding DNA: TGTGCCAGCAGCTACAACAGGGGGCACGAGACCCAGTACTTC. It translates to CASSYNRGHETQYF. The V and J genes are TRBV5-6 and TRBJ2-5; 9 bases are a match to TRBD1. Germline V gene sequence: CDR1 SGHDT, CDR2 YYEEEE. J was trimmed by 5 bases and V by 3 bases; bases with no gene match: 5. The CDR3 length is 14 residues.

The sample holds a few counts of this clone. CDR3 DNA sequence: TGCGCCAGCCGCGGGCAGGTGACCTACGAGCAGTACTTC. Protein product: CASRGQVTYEQYF. The chain is built from TRBV10-2 and TRBJ2-7; weak D call: TRBD2 (5 bases). Germline values: CDR1 WSHSY, CDR2 SAAADI. The CDR3 is 13 amino acids. The V gene lost 8 bases and the J gene lost 2 bases, with 13 bases spanning the gap.

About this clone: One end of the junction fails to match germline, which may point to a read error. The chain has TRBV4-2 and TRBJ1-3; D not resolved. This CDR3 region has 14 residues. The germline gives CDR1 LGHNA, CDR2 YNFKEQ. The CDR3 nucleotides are TGTGCCAGCAACCAACGCGACTCTGGAAACACCATATATTTT. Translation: CASNQRDSGNTIYF.

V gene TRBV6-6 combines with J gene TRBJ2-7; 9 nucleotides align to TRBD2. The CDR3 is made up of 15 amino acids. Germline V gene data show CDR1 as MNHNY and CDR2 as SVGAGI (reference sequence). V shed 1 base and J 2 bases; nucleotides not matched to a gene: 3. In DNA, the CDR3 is TGTGCCAGCAGTTACTTCGCTAGCGGGACCTACGAGCAGTACTTC. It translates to CASSYFASGTYEQYF.

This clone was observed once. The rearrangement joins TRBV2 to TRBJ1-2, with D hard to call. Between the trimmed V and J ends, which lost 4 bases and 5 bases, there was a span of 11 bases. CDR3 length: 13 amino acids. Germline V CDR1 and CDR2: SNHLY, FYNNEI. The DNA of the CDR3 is TGTGCCAGCAGTGGGGGATTGGGGTATGGCTACACCTTC. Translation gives CASSGGLGYGYTF.

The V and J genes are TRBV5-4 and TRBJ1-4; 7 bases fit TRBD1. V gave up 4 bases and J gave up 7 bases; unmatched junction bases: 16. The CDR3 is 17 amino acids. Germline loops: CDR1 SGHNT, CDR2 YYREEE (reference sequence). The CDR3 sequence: CASSRGAPTGAGEKLFF. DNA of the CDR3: TGTGCCAGCAGCCGAGGGGCCCCCACAGGGGCGGGTGAAAAACTGTTTTTT.

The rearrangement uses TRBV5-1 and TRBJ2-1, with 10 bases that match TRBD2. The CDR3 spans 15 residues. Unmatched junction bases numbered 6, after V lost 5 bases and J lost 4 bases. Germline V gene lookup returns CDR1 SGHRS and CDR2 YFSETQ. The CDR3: CASRLAGPLYNEQFF. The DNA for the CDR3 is TGCGCCAGCAGACTAGCGGGACCGCTTTACAATGAGCAGTTCTTC.